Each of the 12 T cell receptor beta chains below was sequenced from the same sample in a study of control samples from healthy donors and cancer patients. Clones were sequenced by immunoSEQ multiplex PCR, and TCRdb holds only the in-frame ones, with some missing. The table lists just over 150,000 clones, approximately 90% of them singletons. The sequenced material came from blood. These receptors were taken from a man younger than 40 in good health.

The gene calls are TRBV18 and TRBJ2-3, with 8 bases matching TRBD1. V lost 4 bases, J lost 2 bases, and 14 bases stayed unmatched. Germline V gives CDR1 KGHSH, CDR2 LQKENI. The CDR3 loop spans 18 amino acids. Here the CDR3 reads CASSLQNGQGIDTDTQYF. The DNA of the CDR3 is TGTGCCAGCTCACTTCAAAACGGACAGGGCATCGACACAGATACGCAGTATTTT. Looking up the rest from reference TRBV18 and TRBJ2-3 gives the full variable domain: NAGVMQNPRHLVRRRGQEARLRCSPMKGHSHVYWYRQLPEEGLKFMVYLQKENIIDESGMPKERFSAEFPKEGPSILRIQQVVRGDSAAYFCASSLQNGQGIDTDTQYFGPGTRLTVL.

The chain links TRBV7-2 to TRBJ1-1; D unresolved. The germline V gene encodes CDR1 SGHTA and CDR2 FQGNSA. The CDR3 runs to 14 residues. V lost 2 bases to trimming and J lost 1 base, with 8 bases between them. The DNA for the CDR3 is TGTGCCAGCAGCTTATCCGGGCCGAACACTGAAGCTTTCTTT. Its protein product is CASSLSGPNTEAFF. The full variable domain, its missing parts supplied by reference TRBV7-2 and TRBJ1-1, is GAGVSQSPSNKVTEKGKDVELRCDPISGHTALYWYRQSLGQGLEFLIYFQGNSAPDKSGLPSDRFSAERTGGSVSTLTIQRTQQEDSAVYLCASSLSGPNTEAFFGQGTRLTVV.

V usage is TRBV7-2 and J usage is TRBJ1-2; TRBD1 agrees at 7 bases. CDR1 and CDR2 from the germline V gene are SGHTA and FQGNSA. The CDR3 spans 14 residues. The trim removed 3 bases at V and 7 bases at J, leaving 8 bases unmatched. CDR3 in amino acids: CASSFWDSLGGYTF. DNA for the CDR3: TGTGCCAGCAGCTTTTGGGACAGTCTGGGTGGCTACACCTTC.

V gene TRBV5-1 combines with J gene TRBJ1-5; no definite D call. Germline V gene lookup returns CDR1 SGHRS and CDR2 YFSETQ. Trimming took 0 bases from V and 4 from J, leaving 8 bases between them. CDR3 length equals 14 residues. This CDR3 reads CASSLEGLNQPQHF. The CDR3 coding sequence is TGCGCCAGCAGCTTGGAAGGGCTGAATCAGCCCCAGCATTTT.

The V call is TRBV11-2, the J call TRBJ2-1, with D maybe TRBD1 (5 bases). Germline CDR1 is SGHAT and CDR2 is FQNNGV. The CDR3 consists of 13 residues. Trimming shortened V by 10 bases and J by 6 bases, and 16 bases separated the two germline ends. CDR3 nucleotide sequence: TGTGCCATTAATGACCAGGGCCCCAATGAGCAGTTCTTC. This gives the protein CAINDQGPNEQFF. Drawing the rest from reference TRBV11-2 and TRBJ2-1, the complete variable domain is EAGVAQSPRYKIIEKRQSVAFWCNPISGHATLYWYQQILGQGPKLLIQFQNNGVVDDSQLPKDRFSAERLKGVDSTLKIQPAKLEDSAVYLCAINDQGPNEQFFGPGTRLTVL.

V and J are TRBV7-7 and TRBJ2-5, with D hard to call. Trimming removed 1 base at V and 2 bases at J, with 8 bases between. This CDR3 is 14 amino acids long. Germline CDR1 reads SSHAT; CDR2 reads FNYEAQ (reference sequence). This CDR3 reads CASSLGSNQETQYF. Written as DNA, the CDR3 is TGTGCCAGCAGCTTAGGTTCGAATCAAGAGACCCAGTACTTC. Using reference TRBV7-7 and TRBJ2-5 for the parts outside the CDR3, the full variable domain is GAGVSQSPRYKVTKRGQDVTLRCDPISSHATLYWYQQALGQGPEFLTYFNYEAQPDKSGLPSDRFSAERPEGSISTLTIQRTEQRDSAMYRCASSLGSNQETQYFGPGTRLLVL.

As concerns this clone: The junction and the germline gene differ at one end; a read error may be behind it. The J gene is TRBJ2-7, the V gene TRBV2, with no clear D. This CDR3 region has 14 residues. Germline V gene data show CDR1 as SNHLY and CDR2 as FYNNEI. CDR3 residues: CASRETGRSSEQYF. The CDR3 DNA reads TGTGCCAGCAGGGAGACTGGAAGGTCCTCCGAGCAGTACTTC.

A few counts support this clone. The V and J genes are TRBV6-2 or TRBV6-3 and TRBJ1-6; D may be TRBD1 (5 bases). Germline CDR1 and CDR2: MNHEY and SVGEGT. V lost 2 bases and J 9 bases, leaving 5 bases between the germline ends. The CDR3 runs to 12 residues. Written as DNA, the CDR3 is TGTGCCAGCAGTTACGGGGGTTCACCCCTCCACTTT. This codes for CASSYGGSPLHF.

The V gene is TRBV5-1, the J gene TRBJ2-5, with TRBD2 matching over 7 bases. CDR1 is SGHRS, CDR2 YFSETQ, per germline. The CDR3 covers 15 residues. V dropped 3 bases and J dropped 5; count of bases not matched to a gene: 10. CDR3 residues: CASSSTGLTTETQYF. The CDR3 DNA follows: TGCGCCAGCAGCTCCACGGGACTAACCACGGAGACCCAGTACTTC.

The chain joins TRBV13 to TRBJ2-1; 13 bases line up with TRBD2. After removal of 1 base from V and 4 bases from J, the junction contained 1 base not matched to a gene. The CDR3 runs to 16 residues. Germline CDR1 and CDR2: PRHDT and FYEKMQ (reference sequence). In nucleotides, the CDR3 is TGTGCCAGCAGCTTAGAGGGACTAGCGGGGTACAATGAGCAGTTCTTC. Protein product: CASSLEGLAGYNEQFF.

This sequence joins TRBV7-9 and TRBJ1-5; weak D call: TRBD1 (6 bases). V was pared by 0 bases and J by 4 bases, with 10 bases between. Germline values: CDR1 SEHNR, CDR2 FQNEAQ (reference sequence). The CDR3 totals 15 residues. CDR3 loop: CASSLAGADNQPQHF. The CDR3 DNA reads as TGTGCCAGCAGCTTAGCGGGGGCAGATAATCAGCCCCAGCATTTT.

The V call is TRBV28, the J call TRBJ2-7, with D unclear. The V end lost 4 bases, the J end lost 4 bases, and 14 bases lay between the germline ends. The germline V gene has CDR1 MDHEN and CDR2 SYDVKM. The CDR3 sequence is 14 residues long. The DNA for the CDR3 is TGTGCCAGCAGTTCTCGGGCCCGGTTGTACGAGCAGTACTTC. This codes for CASSSRARLYEQYF.